Listed below are T cell receptor beta chains from one sample, sequenced in a study of cytomegalovirus exposure and HLA in healthy donors. Assay: immunoSEQ multiplex PCR; the TCRdb copy retains only in-frame clones and omits some. Of 200,000 or so clones in the sample, 82% were seen once. The sample taken for sequencing was PBMCs. Receptor source: a boy aged 2 to 10 in good health and CMV-seronegative. The CDR3 runs from the conserved cysteine through the conserved F or W. Some rows have no size entry. The others give once, few or many, or a class for an expanded clone.

>.|TRBJ2-1|TRBV6-1
CASIRGFASYNEQFF
>.|TRBJ2-3|TRBV11-2
CASSRLAGGDTQYF
>.|TRBJ1-4|TRBV14
CASSLNRGLATNEKLFF
>.|TRBJ2-3|TRBV7-6
CASGYTGTDTQYF
>once|TRBJ1-5|TRBV19
CASSIQGSDQPQHF
>few|TRBJ1-3|TRBV9
CASRPDRARGGNTIYF
>few|TRBJ2-7|TRBV18
CASSLRGGSGIYEQYF
>.|TRBJ1-1|TRBV2
CATPLRGTEAFF
>.|TRBJ2-7|TRBV6-6
CASSGQGWYEQYF
>once|TRBJ2-5|TRBV9
CASSGLGATGTQYF
>.|TRBJ1-2|TRBV19
CASSIGGFDGYTF
>few|TRBJ1-5|TRBV5-6
CASSELTGNQPQHF
>once|TRBJ2-7|TRBV6-1
CASSRLAGVSYEQYF
>once|TRBJ2-1|TRBV7-3
CASSLMPGQGPNEQFF
>.|TRBJ2-2|TRBV30
CAWSPTPYSGGTGELFF
>.|TRBJ2-2|TRBV4-3
CASSQEKDRVSTGELFF
>.|TRBJ1-5|TRBV2
CASRQGNQPQHF
>once|TRBJ2-4|TRBV19
CASSIMRPAALAGVQYF
>.|TRBJ2-1|TRBV30
CACSRGTYNEQFF
>.|TRBJ1-5|TRBV5-6
CASSLAGDQPQHF
>.|TRBJ1-2|TRBV5-1
CASSRGQSIDYGYTF